This T cell receptor beta chain was sequenced for a study of T cells in Graves' hyperthyroidism and ophthalmopathy. The authors deemed Graves' hyperthyroidism stable absent ophthalmopathy progression within 18 months. Based on clinical symptoms, serum thyroxine and TRAb, thyroid ultrasound and orbital computed tomography, diagnoses were reached. This clonotype occurred many times. RNA transcripts gave rise to amplified TCR beta CDR3 regions. HTBI primers drove first-round RT-PCR of the TCR CDR3. Using its own MiXCR run on the multiplex PCR reads, TCRdb lists one record per CDR3 protein. The sample carries 300,000 to 350,000 distinct CDR3 sequences, 11% to 15% recorded once. V lost 5 bases and J 2 bases, leaving 11 bases between the germline ends. Germline V CDR1 and CDR2: SEHNR, FQNEAQ (reference sequence). The CDR3 has 14 amino acids.

The source is a woman under 40 with Graves' hyperthyroidism. The rearrangement joins TRBV7-9 to TRBJ2-3; D unresolved. Sequences were obtained from blood. The CDR3 DNA is TGTGCCAGCAGCGATTGGGATAACACAGATACGCAGTATTTT. As protein: CASSDWDNTDTQYF.